Ten or more counts support the clone carrying this T cell receptor (beta chain). The antigen is undetermined. The sample is drawn from a study of early T cells in non-severe SARS-CoV-2 infection. Findings and caveats of the study: Matches to VDJdb favored anti-spike CD8 responses and missed private and CD4 specificities.

MiXCR, run by TCRdb on the 5' RACE reads, gives a single entry per CDR3 protein. The data hold around 76,000 distinct CDR3 sequences, with about 14% observed a single time. Sample: whole blood, taken at baseline. The sequence derives from an adult who was a healthcare worker with PCR-confirmed SARS-CoV-2 infection or an uninfected control (not recorded which).

This chain's CDR3 is CASSIALSSYNEQFF. CDR3 in DNA: TGTGCCAGTAGTATAGCCCTTAGCTCCTACAATGAGCAGTTCTTC. This sequence joins TRBV19 and TRBJ2-1; D gene unclear. This CDR3 is built from 15 residues. The V and J ends lost 1 base and 0 bases respectively, with 7 bases between them. Looked up from germline, CDR1 is LNHDA and CDR2 is SQIVND (reference sequence).